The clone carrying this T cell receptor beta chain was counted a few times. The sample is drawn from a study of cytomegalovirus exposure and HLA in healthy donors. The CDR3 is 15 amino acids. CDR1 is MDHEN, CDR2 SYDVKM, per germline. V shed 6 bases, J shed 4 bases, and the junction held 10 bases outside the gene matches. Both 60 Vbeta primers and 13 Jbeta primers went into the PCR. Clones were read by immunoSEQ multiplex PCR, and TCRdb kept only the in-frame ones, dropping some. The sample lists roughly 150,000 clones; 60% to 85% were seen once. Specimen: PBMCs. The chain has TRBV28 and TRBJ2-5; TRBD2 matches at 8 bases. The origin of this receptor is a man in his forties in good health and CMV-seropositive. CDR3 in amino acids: CASRVTSGGGETQYF. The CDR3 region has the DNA TGTGCCAGCAGGGTCACTAGCGGAGGGGGAGAGACCCAGTACTTC.